A single sample is the source of the 22 T cell receptor beta chains below, sequenced in a study of shared clonotypes between healthy human individuals. Generated by immunoSEQ multiplex PCR, the TCRdb table keeps only in-frame clones and is missing some. The table records about 1,900,000 clones, roughly 95% of them present only once. Naive CD8 cells were CD45RO-negative, positively selected for CCR7, excluding terminally differentiated effector memory CD45RA+ cells. The sequenced sample was naive CD8+ T cells sorted from blood. These receptor sequences come from a man between 18 and 35 years old in good health.

Notes on this clone: This sample includes further DNA sequences coding for the same CDR3. This rearrangement joins TRBV9 to TRBJ2-2; 7 bases match TRBD1. V lost 3 bases and J lost 3; bases outside the gene matches: 5. This CDR3 is built from 15 residues. Germline-derived CDR1 and CDR2 are SGDLS and YYNGEE. The CDR3 is CASSGGTAYTGELFF. The CDR3 DNA sequence: TGTGCCAGCAGCGGTGGGACAGCTTACACCGGGGAGCTGTTTTTT.

The CDR3 DNA is TGTGCCAGCAGTTCGGGGGGGCATTACAATGAGCAGTTCTTC. It is translated as CASSSGGHYNEQFF. The chain couples TRBV27 to TRBJ2-1, with 8 positions matching TRBD2. The CDR3 has 14 amino acids. J lost 4 bases, V lost 4 bases, and 3 bases had no gene match. Germline V gene data show CDR1 as MNHEY and CDR2 as SMNVEV (reference sequence).

In this sample, this clone turned up once. The chain combines TRBV18 with TRBJ2-7, with 8 bases fitting TRBD2. The CDR3 spans 15 residues. Germline V gives CDR1 KGHSH, CDR2 LQKENI. J gave up 3 bases and V 3 bases, and 7 bases lay outside the gene matches. The CDR3 DNA sequence: TGTGCCAGCTCACCCGGCGGGACTAGTGTCTACGAGCAGTACTTC. Protein: CASSPGGTSVYEQYF.

The V gene is TRBV14, the J gene TRBJ2-1, with D possibly called TRBD1 or TRBD2 (5 bases each). With 0 bases removed from V and 3 bases from J, the gap between germline ends came to 15 bases. Germline V gene data show CDR1 as SGHDN and CDR2 as FVKESK. The CDR3 totals 17 residues. The CDR3 nucleotides read TGTGCCAGCAGCCAAGATTGGTTGGGGGTAGACTACAATGAGCAGTTCTTC. This encodes CASSQDWLGVDYNEQFF.

This chain links TRBV7-9 with TRBJ2-7; D is unclear. V lost 5 bases and J 6 bases, leaving 11 bases between the germline ends. The CDR3 has 12 residues. Germline V gives CDR1 SEHNR, CDR2 FQNEAQ (reference sequence). The CDR3 nucleotides read TGTGCCAGCAGCCCAACCCCAGCCGAGCAGTACTTC. Amino acids: CASSPTPAEQYF.

The chain couples TRBV4-2 to TRBJ1-3; no definite D call. CDR1 is LGHNA and CDR2 is YNFKEQ in the germline V gene. Trimming removed 3 bases from V and 4 bases from J, with 16 bases in between. This CDR3 spans 16 amino acids. In DNA form, the CDR3 reads TGTGCCAGCAGCCACCCTTCGTCAGGCCAGGGAAACACCATATATTTT. Its translation is CASSHPSSGQGNTIYF.

The V gene is TRBV4-1, the J gene TRBJ2-7; the D is unclear. Germline values: CDR1 MGHRA, CDR2 YSYEKL. The CDR3 loop spans 14 amino acids. Between the trimmed V and J ends, which lost 4 bases and 1 base, there was a span of 11 bases. CDR3 sequence reads: CASSLRHGSYEQYF. CDR3 coding DNA: TGCGCCAGCAGCCTTAGACACGGATCCTACGAGCAGTACTTC.

CDR3: CASSSWFAIYF. The CDR3 nucleotides are TGTGCCAGCAGCTCCTGGTTTGCCATATATTTT. The rearrangement joins TRBV11-2 to TRBJ1-3; D call uncertain. V was trimmed by 4 bases and J by 11 bases, leaving 9 bases between them. The CDR3 has 11 residues. Germline V CDR1 and CDR2: SGHAT, FQNNGV. The variable domain in full, completed from reference TRBV11-2 and TRBJ1-3, reads EAGVAQSPRYKIIEKRQSVAFWCNPISGHATLYWYQQILGQGPKLLIQFQNNGVVDDSQLPKDRFSAERLKGVDSTLKIQPAKLEDSAVYLCASSSWFAIYFGEGSWLTVV.

CDR3 protein: CASSLVATPSSYNEQFF. For the CDR3, the DNA is TGTGCCAGCAGCTTGGTAGCCACGCCGAGCTCCTACAATGAGCAGTTCTTC. The chain couples TRBV5-5 to TRBJ2-1; no clear D gene. V was cut by 0 bases and J by 0 bases, with 13 bases left in between. CDR1 is SGHKS, CDR2 YYEKEE, per germline (reference sequence). The CDR3 consists of 17 residues. The entire variable domain, with the rest obtained from reference TRBV5-5 and TRBJ2-1, is as follows: DAGVTQSPTHLIKTRGQQVTLRCSPISGHKSVSWYQQVLGQGPQFIFQYYEKEERGRGNFPDRFSARQFPNYSSELNVNALLLGDSALYLCASSLVATPSSYNEQFFGPGTRLTVL.

In the case of this clone: The same CDR3 is also encoded by other DNA sequences in this sample. The J gene is TRBJ2-3, the V gene TRBV7-8; 11 nucleotides align to TRBD2. The V gene end was trimmed by 1 base and the J gene end by 4 bases; junction bases not matched to a gene: 1. This CDR3 region has 15 residues. Germline CDR1 and CDR2: SGHVS and FQNEAQ. The CDR3 here is CASSLGLAGPDTQYF. CDR3 nucleotides: TGTGCCAGCAGCTTAGGACTAGCGGGGCCAGATACGCAGTATTTT. Based on the CDR3 plus reference TRBV7-8 and TRBJ2-3, the full variable domain is GAGVSQSPRYKVAKRGQDVALRCDPISGHVSLFWYQQALGQGPEFLTYFQNEAQLDKSGLPSDRFFAERPEGSVSTLKIQRTQQEDSAVYLCASSLGLAGPDTQYFGPGTRLTVL.

The gene calls are TRBV2 and TRBJ1-1; D is uncertain. Germline values: CDR1 SNHLY, CDR2 FYNNEI. The V gene lost 5 bases and the J gene lost 2 bases, with 15 bases spanning the gap. The CDR3 length is 15 residues. The CDR3, as DNA: TGTGCCAGCAGTATGCCCCGGGTCATCAACACTGAAGCTTTCTTT. Its protein product is CASSMPRVINTEAFF.

The genes are TRBV7-9 and TRBJ2-7, with 10 bases aligning to TRBD2. The CDR3 consists of 14 residues. Unmatched junction bases numbered 4, after V lost 5 bases and J lost 3 bases. Germline CDR1 and CDR2: SEHNR and FQNEAQ (reference sequence). CDR3 region: CASSRTSGYYEQYF. The CDR3, as DNA: TGTGCCAGCAGCCGGACTAGCGGTTACTACGAGCAGTACTTC.

This clone has just one count. The CDR3 DNA follows: TGTGCCAGCAGTCCCTCGGACAGGGGAGGCGAGCAGTACTTC. Amino acids: CASSPSDRGGEQYF. The V and J genes are TRBV4-2 and TRBJ2-7; TRBD1 matches 9 bases. With V trimmed by 6 bases and J by 6 bases, 9 bases remained unmatched. Germline V gene lookup returns CDR1 LGHNA and CDR2 YNFKEQ. CDR3 length equals 14 residues.

The chain uses TRBV4-3 and TRBJ1-4; the match to TRBD1 covers 7 bases. Germline V lookup: CDR1 LGHNA, CDR2 YSLEER. The V gene end was trimmed by 0 bases and the J gene end by 6 bases; junction bases not matched to a gene: 4. The CDR3 covers 15 residues. CDR3 region: CASSQDRDRYEKLFF. The CDR3, as DNA: TGCGCCAGCAGCCAAGATCGGGACAGATATGAAAAACTGTTTTTT.

The rearrangement joins TRBV7-9 to TRBJ2-3, with 9 bases lining up with TRBD2. The CDR3 sequence is 18 residues long. Germline CDR1 SEHNR, CDR2 FQNEAQ (reference sequence). Trimming at V came to 0 bases and at J to 0 bases, leaving 7 bases not matched to a gene. The CDR3 sequence is CASSLALAGVTSTDTQYF. The DNA of the CDR3 is TGTGCCAGCAGCTTAGCGTTAGCGGGGGTTACTAGCACAGATACGCAGTATTTT.

The rearrangement links TRBV5-1 to TRBJ2-1; possible D gene TRBD1, 6 bases. CDR3 length: 15 amino acids. V lost 2 bases and J 7 bases, leaving 16 bases between the germline ends. Germline V gives CDR1 SGHRS, CDR2 YFSETQ. The CDR3 sequence: CASSFSPTGLNEQFF. The CDR3 DNA is TGCGCCAGCAGCTTCTCCCCCACAGGGTTGAATGAGCAGTTCTTC. The entire variable domain, with the rest obtained from reference TRBV5-1 and TRBJ2-1, is as follows: KAGVTQTPRYLIKTRGQQVTLSCSPISGHRSVSWYQQTPGQGLQFLFEYFSETQRNKGNFPGRFSGRQFSNSRSEMNVSTLELGDSALYLCASSFSPTGLNEQFFGPGTRLTVL.

This clone has just one count. This rearrangement joins TRBV2 to TRBJ2-3; D not certain. The CDR3 totals 18 residues. Germline assignment: CDR1 SNHLY and CDR2 FYNNEI. V was clipped by 3 bases and J by 6 bases, with 25 bases between them. The CDR3 reads CASSDLPKVEGSSDTQYF. In nucleotides, the CDR3 is TGTGCCAGCAGTGATCTCCCTAAAGTGGAAGGTAGTTCCGATACGCAGTATTTT.

This chain links TRBV5-1 with TRBJ2-7; 11 nucleotides agree with TRBD2. Germline V gene sequence: CDR1 SGHRS, CDR2 YFSETQ. The trim removed 1 base at V and 5 bases at J, leaving 5 bases unmatched. The CDR3 is made up of 15 amino acids. The CDR3 spells CASSLTSGSFNEQYF. Written as DNA, the CDR3 is TGCGCCAGCAGCTTGACTAGCGGGAGTTTCAACGAGCAGTACTTC.

The V and J genes are TRBV6-6 and TRBJ2-1; D is undetermined. V was trimmed by 6 bases and J by 5 bases, leaving 14 bases between them. This CDR3 comprises 14 residues. Germline assignment: CDR1 MNHNY and CDR2 SVGAGI (reference sequence). This CDR3 is CASSLLDPNNEQFF. CDR3 in DNA: TGTGCCAGCAGCCTCCTGGATCCCAACAATGAGCAGTTCTTC.

The gene calls are TRBV7-9 and TRBJ1-2; D unresolved. Trimming shortened V by 2 bases and J by 4 bases, and 14 bases separated the two germline ends. The CDR3 is made up of 15 amino acids. Looked up from germline, CDR1 is SEHNR and CDR2 is FQNEAQ (reference sequence). The CDR3 loop is CASSLSLTTLYGYTF. CDR3 DNA: TGTGCCAGCAGCTTAAGCTTAACGACCCTCTATGGCTACACCTTC.

CDR3 sequence (DNA): TGTGCTAGTGGTTCATGGGCGGGGGTACCCTACGAGCAGTACTTC. As protein: CASGSWAGVPYEQYF. The chain recombines TRBV12-5 with TRBJ2-7; 7 positions agree with TRBD2. Unmatched junction bases numbered 8, after V lost 4 bases and J lost 2 bases. The CDR3 loop spans 15 amino acids. Germline V gene data show CDR1 as LGHNT and CDR2 as FRNRAP.

The chain joins TRBV27 to TRBJ2-1, with TRBD2 matching 11 bases. This CDR3 spans 15 amino acids. Germline loops: CDR1 MNHEY, CDR2 SMNVEV (reference sequence). With 9 bases clipped from V and 7 bases from J, the junction kept 11 bases outside the gene matches. Here the CDR3 reads CASSLAGGPRNEQFF. As DNA, the CDR3 is TGTGCCAGTAGTCTAGCGGGAGGTCCTCGGAATGAGCAGTTCTTC.